Sequencing of this T cell receptor beta chain was carried out in a study of blood T cell repertoires in COVID-19. Study context: Nucleic acid was either cDNA or gDNA, and it came from T cells, B-cell-depleted T cells, or PBMCs.

The CDR3 length is 16 residues. Germline V gene sequence: CDR1 MDHEN, CDR2 SYDVKM. Losses at the gene ends were 3 bases for V and 3 bases for J; bases not matched to a gene: 8. Authors' analysis steps: Reference gene primer amplification in the assay estimated nucleated cell counts. This table comes from immunoSEQ multiplex PCR, and its TCRdb copy is limited to in-frame clones, with some not included. The V and J calls and clone size come from that table; D and trimming were worked out from the DNA. The sample records 190,000 or so clones, around nine tenths being singletons. The sample taken for sequencing was peripheral blood. The receptor was isolated from a man aged 35 to 55 with active or convalescent COVID-19. This chain connects TRBV28 to TRBJ1-5, with 7 bases lining up with TRBD1. DNA of the CDR3: TGTGCCAGCAGTTTTTCCCGACAGGGACACAATCAGCCCCAGCATTTT. Encoded protein: CASSFSRQGHNQPQHF.